This is a list of T cell receptor beta chains from one sample in a study of shared clonotypes between healthy human individuals. Repertoires were generated with immunoSEQ multiplex PCR, while TCRdb's copy carries only in-frame clones and drops some. The table has roughly 1 million clones, about four fifths seen once. The sample taken for sequencing was memory CD4+ T cells from PBMCs. Every receptor here comes from a man between 18 and 35 years old in good health. Some clones in this sample may be carry-over from other donors' samples. Both conserved end residues are part of each CDR3. A D gene is named only where the DNA matches it firmly. Clone size is stated in some rows and not others, as once, few, many or a class when expanded.

V	size	J	D	DNA	CDR3
TRBV2	once	TRBJ2-1	-	TGTGCCAGCATTTCTTACAATGAGCAGTTCTTC	CASISYNEQFF
TRBV6-6	-	TRBJ1-4	TRBD1	TGTGCCAGCAGCTCGGGACAGGTCCCTGAAAAACTGTTTTTT	CASSSGQVPEKLFF
TRBV28	-	TRBJ2-7	-	TGTGCCAGCAGTTTTACAGGGTTCTCCTACGAGCAGTACTTC	CASSFTGFSYEQYF
TRBV5-4	-	TRBJ1-1	-	TGTGCCAGCAGCTTGGAGGCAGGGAAAACTGAAGCTTTCTTT	CASSLEAGKTEAFF
TRBV7-2	-	TRBJ1-2	-	TGTGCCAGCAGCTTATCAGGGGCCCTCAGTCGGTTC	CASSLSGALSRF
TRBV7-9	few	TRBJ2-7	-	TGTGCCAGCAGCCCTATGGGAGGGACACGATCCTACGAGCAGTACTTC	CASSPMGGTRSYEQYF
TRBV7-9	-	TRBJ1-1	TRBD1	TGTGCCAGCATCCCGGGGACAGGGATCACTGAAGCTTTCTTT	CASIPGTGITEAFF
TRBV28	-	TRBJ2-3	TRBD2	TGTGCCAGCAGTTCTACTAGCGGGACCACAGATACGCAGTATTTT	CASSSTSGTTDTQYF
TRBV20-1	-	TRBJ1-3	-	TGCAGTGCTGTATCTGGAAACACCATATATTTT	CSAVSGNTIYF
TRBV7-3	-	TRBJ2-2	TRBD1	TGTGCCAGCAGCCCCGACAGGGCCTTGAGCGGGGAGCTGTTTTTT	CASSPDRALSGELFF
TRBV4-1	few	TRBJ2-1	TRBD1	TGCGCCAGCAGCGCCCGACAGGGGGACGAGCAGTTCTTC	CASSARQGDEQFF
TRBV6-4	-	TRBJ2-1	-	TGTGCCAGCAGTGACGAGGGGGGCACTGAGCAGTTCTTC	CASSDEGGTEQFF
TRBV30	-	TRBJ2-3	TRBD2	TGTGCCGGAAGATGGACTAGCGGGACTTACACAGATACGCAGTATTTT	CAGRWTSGTYTDTQYF
TRBV27	-	TRBJ2-1	TRBD2	TGTGCCAGCAGTTGGGGACTAGCGGGAAATAATGAGCAGTTCTTC	CASSWGLAGNNEQFF
TRBV5-1	-	TRBJ2-1	-	TGCGCCAGCAGCTTGGGGTCTCGGGGCTACAATGAGCAGTTCTTC	CASSLGSRGYNEQFF
TRBV7-3	-	TRBJ2-1	-	TGTGCCAGCAGCGGATCGGGAGACTCCAGCTCCTACAATGAGCAGTTCTTC	CASSGSGDSSSYNEQFF
TRBV10-2	-	TRBJ1-5	-	TGCGCCAGCGGCGCAGGGATTGATCAGCCCCAGCATTTT	CASGAGIDQPQHF
TRBV18	-	TRBJ2-3	-	TGTGCCAGCTCACCACTGCGGGTTAGCACAGATACGCAGTATTTT	CASSPLRVSTDTQYF
TRBV2	many	TRBJ2-2	TRBD1	TGTGCCAGCAGTGGGACAGGGCGAAACACCGGGGAGCTGTTTTTT	CASSGTGRNTGELFF
TRBV4-2	-	TRBJ2-3	-	TGTGCCAGCAGCCAAGAGGGGGTTCTGCCCACGCAGTATTTT	CASSQEGVLPTQYF
TRBV4-2	once	TRBJ2-2	TRBD1	TGTGCCAGCAGTGTTCGGACAGGGGGCGATACCGGGGAGCTGTTTTTT	CASSVRTGGDTGELFF
TRBV27	many	TRBJ2-3	TRBD2	TGTGCCAGCAGGAAGAGAAGAGCGGGAGTCACAGATACGCAGTATTTT	CASRKRRAGVTDTQYF
TRBV5-1	-	TRBJ1-2	TRBD1	TGCGCCAGCAGCCAAGGACAGGGTCTGAGCTATGGCTACACCTTC	CASSQGQGLSYGYTF
TRBV7-8	-	TRBJ1-3	-	TGTGCCAGCAGCTTTGGGGGACAAGGAAACACCATATATTTT	CASSFGGQGNTIYF
TRBV5-1	-	TRBJ1-2	TRBD1	TGCGCCAGCAGCTTGGCCGCCGGGACAGGGGGCGGCTACACCTTC	CASSLAAGTGGGYTF
TRBV5-4	once	TRBJ2-1	-	TGTGCCAGCAGGATGCTTGAGGAGCAGTTCTTC	CASRMLEEQFF
TRBV28	-	TRBJ2-7	-	TGTGCCAGCTCCTTGAAGAAGGGAGCCAACGAGCAGTACTTC	CASSLKKGANEQYF
TRBV28	-	TRBJ1-1	-	TGTGCCAGCAGCCCCGTGGGGGGCCGGCCACTTGAAGCTTTCTTT	CASSPVGGRPLEAFF
TRBV5-1	-	TRBJ2-1	-	TGCGCCAGCAGCGGGGGCGGCTACAATGAGCAGTTCTTC	CASSGGGYNEQFF
TRBV5-1	few	TRBJ2-3	-	TGCGCCAGCAGCATCGGGTCCAGAGAAACAGATACGCAGTATTTT	CASSIGSRETDTQYF
TRBV5-1	-	TRBJ1-1	TRBD1	TGCGCCAGCAGCAAGGGACAGACCTCCTTAATGAACACTGAAGCTTTCTTT	CASSKGQTSLMNTEAFF
TRBV19	few	TRBJ1-2	-	TGTGCCAGTAGTGATACTGGGAACTATGGCTACACCTTC	CASSDTGNYGYTF
TRBV6-6	few	TRBJ2-2	-	TGTGCCAGCAGAACAGGGTGGGGAAACACCGGGGAGCTGTTTTTT	CASRTGWGNTGELFF
TRBV5-1	-	TRBJ2-7	-	TGCGCCAGCAGCCCGACCGGCCAAACCTACGAGCAGTACTTC	CASSPTGQTYEQYF
TRBV2	few	TRBJ1-4	TRBD1	TGTGCCAGCAGTGAAGCCGGGACCGGGACAGGGGGGGAAAAACTGTTTTTT	CASSEAGTGTGGEKLFF
TRBV28	few	TRBJ2-1	-	TGTGCCAGCACCGGGGGAACGTACAATGAGCAGTTCTTC	CASTGGTYNEQFF
TRBV7-2	-	TRBJ2-3	TRBD2	TGTGCCAGCAGCTTAGGTGGGGCGGGAGGACCAGATACGCAGTATTTT	CASSLGGAGGPDTQYF
TRBV10-3	few	TRBJ2-2	-	TGTGCCATCAATAGGGGCGTCATTAACACCGGGGAGCTGTTTTTT	CAINRGVINTGELFF
TRBV5-1	-	TRBJ2-2	TRBD2	TGCGCCAGCAGCTTGGAGGCGGGAGACACCGGGGAGCTGTTTTTT	CASSLEAGDTGELFF